This note documents a single T cell receptor (beta chain) sequence. This sample is part of a study of cytomegalovirus exposure and HLA in healthy donors. Study-wide background: Earlier, almost 120 million unique TCR beta sequences were recovered from about 170 million T cells by an analysis.

Unrecorded immune exposures were likely, despite nominal health at sampling. Germline assignment: CDR1 MDHEN and CDR2 SYDVKM. The CDR3 runs to 16 residues. Unmatched junction bases numbered 5, after V lost 3 bases and J lost 3 bases. The PCR used 60 Vbeta and 13 Jbeta primers. Some clones are missing from TCRdb's copy, which holds only in-frame ones; the method was immunoSEQ multiplex PCR. Of 95,000 to 150,000 clones in the sample, 77% were seen once. J is TRBJ2-2 and V is TRBV28, with 9 bases fitting TRBD1. This sequence was found in a woman between 40 and 50 years old in good health and CMV-seropositive. Sequenced input: PBMCs. The CDR3 sequence is CASSFRDRVDTGELFF. CDR3 nucleotide sequence: TGTGCCAGCAGTTTCCGGGACAGGGTGGACACCGGGGAGCTGTTTTTT.